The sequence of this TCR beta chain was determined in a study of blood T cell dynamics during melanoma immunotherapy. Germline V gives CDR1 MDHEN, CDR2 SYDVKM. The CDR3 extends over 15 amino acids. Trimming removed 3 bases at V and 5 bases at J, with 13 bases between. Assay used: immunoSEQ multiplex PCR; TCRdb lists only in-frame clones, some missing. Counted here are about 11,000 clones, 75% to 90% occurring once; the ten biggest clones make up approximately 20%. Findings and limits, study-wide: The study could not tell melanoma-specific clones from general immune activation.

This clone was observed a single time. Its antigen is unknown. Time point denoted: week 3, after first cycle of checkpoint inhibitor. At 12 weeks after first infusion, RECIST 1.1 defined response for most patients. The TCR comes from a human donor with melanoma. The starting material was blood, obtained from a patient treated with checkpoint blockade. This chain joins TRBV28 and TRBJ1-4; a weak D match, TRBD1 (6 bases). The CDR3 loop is CASSFGAGENEKLFF. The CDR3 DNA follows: TGTGCCAGCAGTTTTGGGGCAGGGGAAAATGAAAAACTGTTTTTT.